The 18 T cell receptor beta chains below come from one sample, sequenced in a study of CD8 T cells in ankylosing spondylitis (dated 2017 in TCRdb). No antigen has been assigned to these receptors. Overall study results and their limits: A TCR beta motif of eight highly homologous amino acid variants appeared characteristic of blood from ankylosing spondylitis patients.

Library method: 5' RACE. The sequencer was an Illumina HiSeq 2500. TCRdb applied fastp at Q25 and MiXCR to the public reads, then kept only in-frame beta chains. Each CDR3 protein gets just one entry, which takes the most common genes and DNA from the rows behind it. Present in this sample are approximately 550,000 distinct CDR3 sequences, approximately 12% of which were seen just once. The ten largest clones take up almost 7% of the sample. Sequenced input: blood, either unsorted or a sorted T cell fraction (not recorded which). These receptors all stem from a male donor with ankylosing spondylitis.

The sample holds a few counts of this clonotype. The rearrangement joins TRBV27 to TRBJ1-5; D might be TRBD1 (6 bases). Germline V gene lookup returns CDR1 MNHEY and CDR2 SMNVEV (reference sequence). The CDR3 has 13 amino acids. V was shortened by 6 bases and J by 4 bases, with 10 bases between the two germline ends. CDR3 coding DNA: TGTGCCAGCAGACCCCAGGGGAATCAGCCCCAGCATTTT. Amino acid sequence: CASRPQGNQPQHF.

The rearrangement links TRBV7-9 to TRBJ2-7, with 7 bases lining up with TRBD2. After removal of 8 bases from V and 7 bases from J, the junction contained 14 bases not matched to a gene. The CDR3 is made up of 14 amino acids. Germline V CDR1 and CDR2: SEHNR, FQNEAQ (reference sequence). The CDR3 sequence is CASQVVVASGEQYF. In DNA form, the CDR3 reads TGTGCCAGCCAGGTCGTGGTGGCTAGCGGAGAGCAGTACTTC.

The chain has TRBV20-1 and TRBJ2-5, with TRBD2 identical over 7 bases. Germline CDR1 reads DFQATT; CDR2 reads SNEGSKA (reference sequence). The length of the CDR3 is 15 residues. The V gene end was trimmed by 0 bases and the J gene end by 3 bases; junction bases not matched to a gene: 7. The chain's CDR3 is CSARDSGLGEETQYF. The CDR3 bases are TGCAGTGCTAGAGATTCAGGACTAGGGGAAGAGACCCAGTACTTC.

This clonotype has more than one count but fewer than ten. The chain carries TRBV30 and TRBJ2-5; D ambiguous. Trimming removed 0 bases at V and 5 bases at J, with 13 bases between. This CDR3 is built from 14 residues. Germline CDR1 GTSNPN, CDR2 SVGIG (reference sequence). This CDR3 is CAWSVLGIGETQYF. CDR3 bases: TGTGCCTGGAGTGTACTTGGAATTGGGGAGACCCAGTACTTC.

This clonotype appeared a few times. The chain links TRBV20-1 to TRBJ1-5, with D uncertain. V was trimmed by 3 bases and J by 0 bases, leaving 6 bases between them. CDR3 length: 13 residues. Germline loops: CDR1 DFQATT, CDR2 SNEGSKA (reference sequence). CDR3 residues: CSASLGSNQPQHF. The CDR3, as DNA: TGCAGTGCTAGCCTGGGTAGCAATCAGCCCCAGCATTTT.

This clonotype turned up a few times. The chain combines TRBV5-1 with TRBJ2-3; possible D gene TRBD1, 6 bases. Germline assignment: CDR1 SGHRS and CDR2 YFSETQ. V lost 2 bases to trimming and J lost 0 bases, with 10 bases between them. This CDR3 has 15 amino acids. CDR3 in amino acids: CASSFGTQSTDTQYF. The CDR3 nucleotides read TGCGCCAGCAGCTTCGGGACACAGAGCACAGATACGCAGTATTTT.

There are a few counts of this clonotype. This rearrangement joins TRBV20-1 to TRBJ2-1, with D uncertain. The germline gives CDR1 DFQATT, CDR2 SNEGSKA (reference sequence). This CDR3 is built from 16 residues. V lost 0 bases and J lost 0, with 12 bases in between. The CDR3 spells CSARDQSASSYNEQFF. CDR3 nucleotide sequence: TGCAGTGCTAGAGATCAGAGCGCCAGCTCCTACAATGAGCAGTTCTTC.

This sequence joins TRBV5-1 and TRBJ2-1; 10 bases map to TRBD2. The CDR3 is 17 residues long. Germline V CDR1 and CDR2: SGHRS, YFSETQ. With V trimmed by 0 bases and J by 2 bases, 5 bases remained unmatched. CDR3 loop: CASSLERTSGPYNEQFF. The CDR3 DNA reads as TGCGCCAGCAGCTTGGAAAGGACTAGCGGACCCTACAATGAGCAGTTCTTC.

This clonotype has more than one count but fewer than ten. The chain couples TRBV11-2 to TRBJ2-1; 8 bases match TRBD2. CDR1 is SGHAT and CDR2 is FQNNGV in the germline V gene. J gave up 6 bases and V 2 bases, and 12 bases lay outside the gene matches. The CDR3 spans 17 residues. CDR3 nucleotide sequence: TGTGCCAGCAGCTTACTGTGGCTGGCGGGGGGCATCAATGAGCAGTTCTTC. It encodes CASSLLWLAGGINEQFF.

The chain combines TRBV24-1 with TRBJ2-5; 8 bases map to TRBD1. The CDR3 consists of 15 residues. Germline lookup yields CDR1 KGHDR and CDR2 SFDVKD. J gave up 3 bases and V 4 bases, and 6 bases lay outside the gene matches. The CDR3, as DNA: TGTGCCACCAGTGACCGACAGGGGTTAAAAGAGACCCAGTACTTC. This gives the protein CATSDRQGLKETQYF.

This chain connects TRBV20-1 to TRBJ2-7; D remains unclear. Trimming cost V 3 bases and J 1 base, with 10 bases left between them. Germline V gene lookup returns CDR1 DFQATT and CDR2 SNEGSKA (reference sequence). The CDR3 length is 13 residues. The DNA of the CDR3 is TGCAGTGCTAGGCCCAGGTGGTCCTACGAGCAGTACGTC. It translates to CSARPRWSYEQYV.

The rearrangement joins TRBV20-1 to TRBJ2-7; 10 bases are a match to TRBD2. The CDR3 has 14 residues. After removal of 3 bases from V and 6 bases from J, the junction contained 8 bases not matched to a gene. Germline-derived CDR1 and CDR2 are DFQATT and SNEGSKA (reference sequence). CDR3 in amino acids: CSASNLAGVGEQYV. The CDR3 DNA reads as TGCAGTGCTAGTAATCTAGCGGGAGTAGGCGAGCAGTACGTC.

The chain has TRBV3-1 and TRBJ2-1, with TRBD2 matching 9 bases. CDR1 LGHDT and CDR2 YNNKEL come from the germline V gene (reference sequence). This CDR3 has 13 amino acids. Trimming cost V 0 bases and J 15 bases; bases outside gene matches: 6. The CDR3 spells CASSQDPGREGFF. The DNA for the CDR3 is TGTGCCAGCAGCCAAGATCCTGGGCGGGAGGGGTTCTTC.

This clonotype appeared a few times. V usage is TRBV20-1 and J usage is TRBJ2-1; 9 nucleotides line up with TRBD2. The V gene's germline CDR1 is DFQATT and CDR2 SNEGSKA (reference sequence). The CDR3 runs 15 residues. The ends lost 3 bases at V and 1 base at J; junction bases unmatched: 4. The CDR3, as DNA: TGCAGTGCTAGTTCTAGCGGGGTTTCCTACAATGAGCAGTTCTTC. Protein sequence: CSASSSGVSYNEQFF.

This clonotype appeared many times. The chain couples TRBV2 to TRBJ2-3, with 15 bases fitting TRBD2. Germline-derived CDR1 and CDR2 are SNHLY and FYNNEI. The CDR3 consists of 19 residues. V shed 6 bases, J shed 3 bases, and the junction held 13 bases outside the gene matches. CDR3 amino acids: CASRDKAGLAGGQTDTQYF. The CDR3 DNA reads TGTGCCAGCAGAGACAAGGCTGGACTAGCGGGAGGGCAGACAGATACGCAGTATTTT.

The J gene is TRBJ2-1, the V gene TRBV20-1, with D possibly matching TRBD2 (6 bases). V dropped 5 bases and J dropped 0 bases, with 14 bases sitting between them. Germline V gene data show CDR1 as DFQATT and CDR2 as SNEGSKA (reference sequence). The CDR3 consists of 15 residues. CDR3 bases: TGCAGTGCTGGAGTTAGCGGATTCTCCTACAATGAGCAGTTCTTC. This sequence encodes CSAGVSGFSYNEQFF.

This clonotype was picked up a small number of times. J is TRBJ2-3 and V is TRBV11-2; D remains unclear. The V end lost 4 bases, the J end lost 5 bases, and 10 bases lay between the germline ends. This CDR3 spans 13 amino acids. Germline CDR1 and CDR2: SGHAT and FQNNGV. Here the CDR3 DNA reads TGTGCCAGCAGCTCGGACCTAGTAGATACGCAGTATTTT. Protein sequence: CASSSDLVDTQYF.

This rearrangement joins TRBV5-1 to TRBJ2-5; TRBD1 might be the D (6 bases). CDR3 size: 15 residues. Trimming took 3 bases from V and 5 from J, leaving 17 bases between them. Germline-derived CDR1 and CDR2 are SGHRS and YFSETQ. The CDR3 here is CASSWAGGNSETQYF. CDR3 in DNA: TGCGCCAGCAGCTGGGCTGGGGGCAATTCCGAGACCCAGTACTTC.